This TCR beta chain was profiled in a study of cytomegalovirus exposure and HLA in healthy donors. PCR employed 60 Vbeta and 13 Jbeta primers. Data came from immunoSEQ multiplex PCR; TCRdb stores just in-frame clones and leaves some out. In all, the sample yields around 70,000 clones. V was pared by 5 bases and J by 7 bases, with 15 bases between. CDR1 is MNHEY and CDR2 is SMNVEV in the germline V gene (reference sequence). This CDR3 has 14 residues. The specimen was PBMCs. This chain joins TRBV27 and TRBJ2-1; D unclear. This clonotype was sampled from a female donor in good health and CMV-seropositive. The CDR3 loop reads CASSVSRLGNEQFF. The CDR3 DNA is TGTGCCAGCAGTGTCTCCAGACTTGGGAATGAGCAGTTCTTC.